This T cell receptor beta chain originates from a study of tumor-infiltrating lymphocytes in primary liver carcinoma. Blood RNA originated from unsorted whole blood, with germline DNA additionally extracted. These patients lived with chronic HBV infection and had never been treated. cDNA specific to TCR beta was made from about 0.45 ug of total RNA, with a constant-region primer employed for priming. Three rounds of nested multiplex PCR with slightly modified ARM-PCR produced TCR beta libraries. Two initial PCR rounds of around 9 cycles each paired TRBV1-TRBV30 forward primers with a C-beta reverse primer. TCRdb reanalysed the multiplex PCR reads using MiXCR and keeps one entry per CDR3 protein. The top ten clones hold roughly 9% of a sample with approximately 310,000 distinct CDR3 sequences, 65% of them seen once. Study-wide results and caveats: Tumor region pairs outstripped tumor-adjacent and tumor-blood pairs in overlap.

CDR3 length: 14 residues. Germline V gives CDR1 SGHRS, CDR2 YFSETQ. With 0 bases clipped from V and 9 bases from J, the junction kept 5 bases outside the gene matches. This clonotype was counted between two and nine times. Its antigen remains unknown. Sequencing was performed on peripheral blood. V and J are TRBV5-1 and TRBJ2-1; 8 bases are shared with TRBD2. The sequence was obtained from a man between 35 and 55 years old with primary liver carcinoma and hepatitis B virus infection. The CDR3 DNA is TGCGCCAGCAGCTTGGCGGGAGGGCCTCGTGAGCAGTTCTTC. It yields the protein CASSLAGGPREQFF.